The 17 T cell receptor beta chains in this list originate from one sample, sequenced in a study of cytomegalovirus exposure and HLA in healthy donors. Use of 60 Vbeta and 13 Jbeta primers characterized the PCR. The assay was immunoSEQ multiplex PCR, and TCRdb's table has in-frame clones only and misses some. Among around 100,000 clones listed, 80% were seen once. The material sequenced was PBMCs. Receptors originate from a man aged 25 to 45 in good health and CMV-seronegative.

V usage is TRBV29-1 and J usage is TRBJ2-5, with D hard to call. The length of the CDR3 is 11 residues. V was pared by 4 bases and J by 2 bases, with 5 bases between. Looked up from germline, CDR1 is SQVTM and CDR2 is ANQGSEA. The CDR3 DNA follows: TGCAGCGTTGGGCGGCAAGAGACCCAGTACTTC. Its translation: CSVGRQETQYF.

This clone is a singleton in its sample. The chain is built from TRBV5-1 and TRBJ1-1; 7 bases match TRBD1. This CDR3 is 14 amino acids long. The V gene end was trimmed by 3 bases and the J gene end by 1 base; junction bases not matched to a gene: 3. CDR1 SGHRS and CDR2 YFSETQ come from the germline V gene. The CDR3, as DNA: TGCGCCAGCAGCTACGGACAGGCGAACACTGAAGCTTTCTTT. Translated, it gives CASSYGQANTEAFF.

The rearrangement uses TRBV19 and TRBJ2-3, with D unclear. Germline V CDR1 and CDR2: LNHDA, SQIVND (reference sequence). CDR3 size: 15 residues. Deletions cut 0 bases from V and 4 bases from J, with 11 bases between. Here the CDR3 DNA reads TGTGCCAGTAGTATAGATTTGGTACTGGCAGATACGCAGTATTTT. This translates into CASSIDLVLADTQYF.

The chain employs TRBV27 and TRBJ2-7; the match to TRBD2 covers 7 bases. The CDR3 length is 16 residues. Looked up from germline, CDR1 is MNHEY and CDR2 is SMNVEV (reference sequence). J gave up 7 bases and V 6 bases, and 18 bases lay outside the gene matches. The CDR3 loop is CASRRRPGTIVNEQYF. The CDR3 DNA follows: TGTGCCAGCAGACGTAGACCCGGGACTATTGTGAATGAGCAGTACTTC.

This chain uses TRBV27 with TRBJ1-2; a possible D gene is TRBD1 (6 bases). V was shortened by 2 bases and J by 4 bases, with 14 bases between the two germline ends. The CDR3 covers 15 residues. Germline values: CDR1 MNHEY, CDR2 SMNVEV (reference sequence). The CDR3 sequence: CASSLTGGGGYGYTF. For the CDR3, the DNA is TGTGCCAGCAGTTTAACCGGGGGAGGGGGCTATGGCTACACCTTC.

V and J are TRBV28 and TRBJ1-1; unclear D gene. CDR3 size: 17 residues. Trimming left V 1 base short and J 0 bases short, with 15 bases between. In germline, CDR1 is MDHEN, CDR2 SYDVKM. Here the CDR3 DNA reads TGTGCCAGCAGTTTATCCCTGGGCAGATTAATGAACACTGAAGCTTTCTTT. Translation gives CASSLSLGRLMNTEAFF.

The rearrangement links TRBV6-1 to TRBJ2-1, with D possibly being TRBD2 (7 bases). This CDR3 comprises 14 residues. The V end lost 10 bases, the J end lost 12 bases, and 25 bases lay between the germline ends. Germline CDR1 and CDR2: MNHNS and SASEGT. CDR3 sequence reads: CATLSIGGGRGQFF. The CDR3 DNA follows: TGTGCCACCCTTTCGATAGGGGGGGGGCGGGGGCAGTTCTTC.

The rearrangement joins TRBV5-1 to TRBJ2-7; 9 bases are shared with TRBD1. The germline V gene has CDR1 SGHRS and CDR2 YFSETQ. The CDR3 runs to 15 residues. V lost 0 bases and J lost 0; bases outside the gene matches: 1. This CDR3 is CASSLVTGGSYEQYF. The CDR3 nucleotides are TGCGCCAGCAGCTTGGTGACAGGGGGCTCCTACGAGCAGTACTTC.

This clone was seen only once. V and J are TRBV6-6 and TRBJ1-3; perhaps TRBD1 as D (6 bases). The CDR3 contains 14 residues. Germline V gene data show CDR1 as MNHNY and CDR2 as SVGAGI (reference sequence). Trimming took 5 bases from V and 4 from J, leaving 12 bases between them. CDR3 protein: CASSRRGIGNTIYF. The CDR3 DNA reads TGTGCCAGCAGTCGCAGGGGAATCGGAAACACCATATATTTT.

The gene calls are TRBV14 and TRBJ2-3; 7 bases line up with TRBD2. This CDR3 region has 14 residues. Germline assignment: CDR1 SGHDN and CDR2 FVKESK. V was clipped by 3 bases and J by 5 bases; unmatched bases: 5. In DNA, the CDR3 is TGTGCCAGCAGCCAGAACATAGCGGGAGATACGCAGTATTTT. The encoded protein is CASSQNIAGDTQYF.

A few counts support this clone. The rearrangement joins TRBV28 to TRBJ1-5; the match to TRBD1 covers 9 bases. Losses at the gene ends were 5 bases for V and 2 bases for J; bases not matched to a gene: 25. The CDR3 has 22 residues. Per germline, CDR1 MDHEN and CDR2 SYDVKM. The CDR3 DNA is TGTGCCAGCAGTCCCCTATTCGTCCAGGACAGGGGAAAGTATCGTGGCAATCAGCCCCAGCATTTT. Translating it yields CASSPLFVQDRGKYRGNQPQHF.

V usage is TRBV7-9 and J usage is TRBJ2-6, with D hard to call. Germline loops: CDR1 SEHNR, CDR2 FQNEAQ (reference sequence). Trimming left V 3 bases short and J 2 bases short, with 11 bases between. The CDR3 extends over 16 amino acids. Here the CDR3 reads CASSFYKAAGANVLTF. CDR3 in DNA: TGTGCCAGCAGCTTTTATAAGGCGGCTGGGGCCAACGTCCTGACTTTC.

CDR3 amino acids: CATSRPADRAGYGYTF. The CDR3, as DNA: TGTGCCACCAGCAGACCTGCCGACAGGGCTGGCTATGGCTACACCTTC. This rearrangement joins TRBV15 to TRBJ1-2; 7 nucleotides agree with TRBD1. The CDR3 consists of 16 residues. The germline CDR1 and CDR2 sequences are LNHNV and YYDKDF (reference sequence). J lost 4 bases, V lost 2 bases, and 10 bases had no gene match.

The J gene is TRBJ2-2, the V gene TRBV4-1; D gene uncertain. V was cut by 5 bases and J by 7 bases, with 11 bases left in between. Germline CDR1 reads MGHRA; CDR2 reads YSYEKL. The CDR3 covers 13 residues. CDR3 residues: CASSYTHGGELFF. The CDR3 DNA sequence: TGCGCCAGCAGCTATACCCACGGCGGGGAGCTGTTTTTT.

This rearrangement joins TRBV18 to TRBJ2-7; a weak D match, TRBD2 (5 bases). CDR3 size: 12 residues. The germline V gene encodes CDR1 KGHSH and CDR2 LQKENI. V lost 3 bases to trimming and J lost 5 bases, with 8 bases between them. The CDR3 DNA follows: TGTGCCAGCTCACCCGGACTCAACGAGCAGTACTTC. This gives the protein CASSPGLNEQYF.

The CDR3 DNA reads TGTGCCAGCTCTGGGACTAGCGGGGGCCCAGATACGCAGTATTTT. Residues: CASSGTSGGPDTQYF. The rearrangement links TRBV18 to TRBJ2-3; 14 bases are a match to TRBD2. Germline CDR1 reads KGHSH; CDR2 reads LQKENI. This CDR3 region has 15 residues. Trimming took 6 bases from V and 4 from J; bases not matched to a gene: 3. The full variable domain, completed using reference TRBV18 and TRBJ2-3, is NAGVMQNPRHLVRRRGQEARLRCSPMKGHSHVYWYRQLPEEGLKFMVYLQKENIIDESGMPKERFSAEFPKEGPSILRIQQVVRGDSAAYFCASSGTSGGPDTQYFGPGTRLTVL.

This chain connects TRBV5-1 to TRBJ2-2, with 9 nucleotides matching TRBD1. The ends lost 3 bases at V and 4 bases at J; junction bases unmatched: 7. Germline V gene data show CDR1 as SGHRS and CDR2 as YFSETQ. This CDR3 contains 16 residues. The CDR3 DNA reads as TGCGCCAGCAGCTCCCTGACAGGGGGAGGCACCGGGGAGCTGTTTTTT. It is translated as CASSSLTGGGTGELFF.